The subject of this entry is one T cell receptor (beta chain). Its antigen is not identified. This sample is part of a study of lymphopenia after photon versus proton radiotherapy. Notes on the study in general: Survival link was tested only in deceased patients; proton benefit remains a possibility.

The germline V gene encodes CDR1 SGHAT and CDR2 FQDESV (reference sequence). V shed 5 bases and J 4 bases; nucleotides not matched to a gene: 3. The CDR3 contains 13 residues. TCRdb keeps only in-frame clones here, not all; method: immunoSEQ multiplex PCR. Counted here are some 170,000 clones, 75% to 90% occurring once; the ten biggest clones make up 4% to 5%. The chain combines TRBV11-1 with TRBJ2-7; 9 bases agree with TRBD1. The material was peripheral blood, obtained from a patient treated with photon-based radiotherapy. The sequence was collected from a man between 45 and 60 years old with gastric cancer. The CDR3 coding sequence is TGTGCCAGCAGCCGGACAGGGGCTTACGAGCAGTACTTC. It is translated as CASSRTGAYEQYF.